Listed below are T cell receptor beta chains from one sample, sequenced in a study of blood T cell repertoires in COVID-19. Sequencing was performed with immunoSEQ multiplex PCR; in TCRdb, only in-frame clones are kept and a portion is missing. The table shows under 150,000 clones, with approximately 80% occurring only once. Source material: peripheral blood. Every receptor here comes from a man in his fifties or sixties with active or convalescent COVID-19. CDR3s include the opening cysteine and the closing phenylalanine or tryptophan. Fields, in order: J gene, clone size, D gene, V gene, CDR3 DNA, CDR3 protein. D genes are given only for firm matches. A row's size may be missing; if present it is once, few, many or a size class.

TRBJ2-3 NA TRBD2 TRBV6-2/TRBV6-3 TGTGCCAGCAGCCGAGGGACTACCTACACAGATACGCAGTATTTT CASSRGTTYTDTQYF
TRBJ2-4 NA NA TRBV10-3 TGTGCCATCAGTGATCAGGTTAGAGACAAAAACATTCAGTACTTC CAISDQVRDKNIQYF
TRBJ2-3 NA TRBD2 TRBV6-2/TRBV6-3 TGTGCCAGCAGTTCAGATAGAGTAGCGGGAGGTGGAGATACGCAGTATTTT CASSSDRVAGGGDTQYF
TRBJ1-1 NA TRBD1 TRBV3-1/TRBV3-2 TGTGCCAGCAGCCCGGGACAGGGGGCAATCCAAGCTTTCTTT CASSPGQGAIQAFF
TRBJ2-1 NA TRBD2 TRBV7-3 TGTGCCAGCAGCCGGACTAGCGACTACAATGAGCAGTTCTTC CASSRTSDYNEQFF
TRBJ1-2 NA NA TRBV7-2 TGTGCCAGCAGCTTAGCGCATCCAGGGGCCGGCTACACCTTC CASSLAHPGAGYTF
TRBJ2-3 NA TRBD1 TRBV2 TGTGCCAGCAGTGGGGACAGGAGACGGTCTAGCACAGATACGCAGTATTTT CASSGDRRRSSTDTQYF
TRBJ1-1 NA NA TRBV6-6 TGTGCCAGCAGAAGCATGAACACTGAAGCTTTCTTT CASRSMNTEAFF
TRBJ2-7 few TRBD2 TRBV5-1 TGCGCCAGCAGCTTGGTGCCGGGGACTAGTAACGAGCAGTACTTC CASSLVPGTSNEQYF
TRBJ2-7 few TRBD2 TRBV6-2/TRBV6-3 TGTGCCAGCAGTTTCCTAGCGGGGGGCTGGGACGAGCAGTACTTC CASSFLAGGWDEQYF
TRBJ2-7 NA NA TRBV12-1 TGTGCCAGCAGCAAGGGGACAGGGACCTACGAGCAGTACTTC CASSKGTGTYEQYF
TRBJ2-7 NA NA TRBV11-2 TGTGCCAGCAGCTTAGATAGGGGCGTTAACGAGCAGTACTTC CASSLDRGVNEQYF
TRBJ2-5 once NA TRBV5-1 TGCGCCAGCAGCTTGGGGGGAGAAGAGACCCAGTACTTC CASSLGGEETQYF
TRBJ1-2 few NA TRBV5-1 TGCGCCAGCAGCTTGCCAGGGGTTGGCTACACCTTC CASSLPGVGYTF
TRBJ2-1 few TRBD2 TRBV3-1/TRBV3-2 TGTGCCAGCAGCCAACGAGGGGGGGCGAGGGCTAGCGGGAGATTCGGTGAGCAGTTCTTC CASSQRGGARASGRFGEQFF
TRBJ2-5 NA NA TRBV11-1 TGTGCCAGCAGCTTAGCGGGCAGAAGTATCCAAGAGACCCAGTACTTC CASSLAGRSIQETQYF
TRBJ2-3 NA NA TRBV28 TGTGCCAGCAGTTTAGGCATCCAAGGGGCAGATACGCAGTATTTT CASSLGIQGADTQYF
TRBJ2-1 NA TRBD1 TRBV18 TGTGCCAGCTCACCACTGGACAGGGCCAATGAGCAGTTCTTC CASSPLDRANEQFF
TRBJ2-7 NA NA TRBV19 TGTGCCAGTAGTACCGGAGGGAGCGTTGCCTACGAGCAGTACTTC CASSTGGSVAYEQYF
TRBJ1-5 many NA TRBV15 TGTGCCACCAGGGAACTCCGGGGGGACAATCAGCCCCAGCATTTT CATRELRGDNQPQHF
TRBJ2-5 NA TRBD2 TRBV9 TGTGCCAGCAGCGTAGTGGTAGCGGGTGAGACCCAGTACTTC CASSVVVAGETQYF
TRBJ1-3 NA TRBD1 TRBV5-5 TGTGCCAGCAGCTTGGCCGGGACAGGGACTGGAAACACCATATATTTT CASSLAGTGTGNTIYF
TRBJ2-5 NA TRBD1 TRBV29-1 TGCAGCACTCGACAGGGAGAGACCCAGTACTTC CSTRQGETQYF
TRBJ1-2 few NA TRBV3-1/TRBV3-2 TGTGCCAGCAGCCAAATGGGCGGCTACACCTTC CASSQMGGYTF
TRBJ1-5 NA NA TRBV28 TGTGCCAGCAGTCTCCCCCGGGTCTCCCTCAATCAGCCCCAGCATTTT CASSLPRVSLNQPQHF
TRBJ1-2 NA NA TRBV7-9 TGTGCCAGCAGCGAGGGTGAGAGTAACTATGGCTACACCTTC CASSEGESNYGYTF
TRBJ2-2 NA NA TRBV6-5 TGTGCCAGCACCGGACTACCGAACACCGGGGAGCTGTTTTTT CASTGLPNTGELFF
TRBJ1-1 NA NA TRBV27 TGTGCCAGCAGTTCCCGGGGGGGGGTGAACACTGAAGCTTTCTTT CASSSRGGVNTEAFF
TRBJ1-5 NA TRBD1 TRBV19 TGTGCCAGTAGTATCACAGGGGGCAAAAATCAGCCCCAGCATTTT CASSITGGKNQPQHF
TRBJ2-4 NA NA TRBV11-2 TGTGCCAGCAGCTCACAGGGAGGGCTGTACTTC CASSSQGGLYF
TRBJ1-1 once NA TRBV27 TGTGCCAGCAGTTTTCTGGCGGTCACTGAAGCTTTCTTT CASSFLAVTEAFF
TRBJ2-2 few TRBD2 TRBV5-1 TGCGCCAGCAGCGTGGGACTAGCCCACACCGGGGAGCTGTTTTTT CASSVGLAHTGELFF
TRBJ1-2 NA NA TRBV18 TGTGCCAGCTCACCATCAGACACCGGCGGCTACACCTTC CASSPSDTGGYTF
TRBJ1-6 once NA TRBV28 TGTGCCAGCATGGACTCCCACGCCTATTCACCCCTCCACTTT CASMDSHAYSPLHF
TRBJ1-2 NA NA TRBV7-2 TGTGCCAGCAGCTTAGTGGCCAGGGTAGGCTATGGCTACACCTTC CASSLVARVGYGYTF
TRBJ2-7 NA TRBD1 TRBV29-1 TGCAGCTTCAACGACAGGGGCTACGAGCAGTACTTC CSFNDRGYEQYF
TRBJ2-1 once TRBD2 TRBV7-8 TGTGCCAGCAGCCCCCACCAGGGGAGCGGGGGGGGACCCTACAATGAGCAGTTCTTC CASSPHQGSGGGPYNEQFF
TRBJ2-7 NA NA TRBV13 TGTGCCAGCAGCTTAGAACAGGGTTCAAGCTCCTACGAGCAGTACTTC CASSLEQGSSSYEQYF
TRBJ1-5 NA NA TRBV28 TGTGCCAGCACTTCTTCGGGGGGTCAGCCCCAGCATTTT CASTSSGGQPQHF
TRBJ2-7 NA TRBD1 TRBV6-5 TGTGCCAGCAGACCCGACAGGGGGAGGCTCTACGAGCAGTACTTC CASRPDRGRLYEQYF
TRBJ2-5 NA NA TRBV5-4 TGTGCCAGCAGCTTAGTATGGGCCGGGGGGACCCAGTACTTC CASSLVWAGGTQYF
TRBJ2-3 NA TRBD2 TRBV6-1 TGTGCCAGCAGTGAACGACTAGCGGGAGTGGGAGATACGCAGTATTTT CASSERLAGVGDTQYF
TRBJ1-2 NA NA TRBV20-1 TGCAGTGCTAGTGAATGGGGAGGTGGCTACACCTTC CSASEWGGGYTF
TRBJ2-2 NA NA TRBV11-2 TGTGCCAGCAGCTTAGTACATTCGACCGGGGAGCTGTTTTTT CASSLVHSTGELFF
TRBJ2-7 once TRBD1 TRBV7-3 TGTGCCAGCAGCTTGACAGGGTACGAGCAGTACTTC CASSLTGYEQYF
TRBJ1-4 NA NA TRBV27 TGTGCCCGTCGTAGGGGCGCGAGACTGTTTTTT CARRRGARLFF
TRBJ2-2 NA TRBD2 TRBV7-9 TGTGCCAGCAGCTTAAGCCCGGGACTAGCGGCCGGGGAGCTGTTTTTT CASSLSPGLAAGELFF
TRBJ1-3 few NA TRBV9 TGTGCCAGCAGCGTAAATTCCCTACTTGGAAACACCATATATTTT CASSVNSLLGNTIYF
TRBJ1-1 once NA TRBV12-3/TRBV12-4 TGTGCCAGCTCCTTGGGGGGGGACACTGAAGCTTTCTTT CASSLGGDTEAFF
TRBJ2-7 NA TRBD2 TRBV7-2 TGTGCCAGCAGCTTAGAACTAGCGGGAGTAGGTGAGCAGTACTTC CASSLELAGVGEQYF
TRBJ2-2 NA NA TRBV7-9 TGTGCCAGCAGGCCCGACTCGTACGAGAACACCGGGGAGCTGTTTTTT CASRPDSYENTGELFF
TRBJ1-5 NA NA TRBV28 TGTGCCAGCAGTCCGACAGGTTCAGGTCAGCCCCAGCATTTT CASSPTGSGQPQHF
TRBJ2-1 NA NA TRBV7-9 TGTGCCAGCAGTACGACTCCCGGCTCGTTCTTC CASSTTPGSFF
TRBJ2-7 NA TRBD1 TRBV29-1 TGCAGCGTTGAAAAGTGGGTCGGGACAGGGATGAGGGACGAGCAGTACTTC CSVEKWVGTGMRDEQYF